This T cell receptor beta chain was observed in a study of T-cell reconstitution after alpha-beta-depleted transplantation in children. Looked up from germline, CDR1 is LGHDT and CDR2 is YNNKEL (reference sequence). Trimming shortened V by 1 base and J by 1 base, and 8 bases separated the two germline ends. The CDR3 loop spans 14 amino acids. Unique molecular identifiers featured in how the TCRbeta library was prepared. TCRdb analysed the PCR reads with MiXCR anew, one entry per CDR3 protein. The sample has 150,000 to 250,000 distinct CDR3 sequences; about 6% are singletons. General study findings and limits: Reported findings indicate that, about two months after transplant, alpha-beta T cells came from several hundred expanded clones, which were derived from non-depleted graft cells. Some patients' high day-60 TCRbeta diversity was traced to surviving recipient T cells and thymic progenitors. One year after transplant, T-cell counts and diversity came mostly from newly produced T cells.

There are many counts of this clonotype. Its antigen is currently unknown. The sequences come from PBMCs, collected before TCRalphabeta/CD19-depleted stem cell transplant. This clonotype originated in a girl under three years old with combined immunodeficiency, due to receive a stem cell transplant. The chain couples TRBV3-1 to TRBJ2-7; TRBD1 is a possible D gene (6 bases). As DNA, the CDR3 is TGTGCCAGCAGCCAAGTAGGGGGATCCTACGAGCAGTACTTC. Protein sequence: CASSQVGGSYEQYF.